This T cell receptor (beta chain) is from a study of post-analysis software for immune sequencing data. Overall study: Progressive-relapsing, secondary progressive and relapsing-remitting multiple sclerosis were among the disease courses included.

The CDR3 has 15 residues. CDR1 is SEHNR, CDR2 FQNEAQ, per germline (reference sequence). The V end was cut by 7 bases, the J end by 2 bases, with 14 bases between. Points on this clonotype: No antigen is known for it.

General study results and limits: In patients, TRBV5-6, TRBV5-1 and TRBV20-1 belonged to roughly five TRBV segments found more frequently than in controls.

cDNA libraries of TCR beta carried unique molecular identifiers. One entry per CDR3 protein, called by TCRdb with MiXCR from the PCR reads. Found here are more than 450,000 distinct CDR3 sequences, about 40% of them singletons; the top ten hold around 1.7%. V usage is TRBV7-9 and J usage is TRBJ2-2; the D is unclear. The source of this sequence is a girl aged 5-17 years with multiple sclerosis. Sequencing input: blood. The DNA for the CDR3 is TGTGCCAGCACTCCCCTAGAAGCAAACACCGGGGAGCTGTTTTTT. This encodes CASTPLEANTGELFF.